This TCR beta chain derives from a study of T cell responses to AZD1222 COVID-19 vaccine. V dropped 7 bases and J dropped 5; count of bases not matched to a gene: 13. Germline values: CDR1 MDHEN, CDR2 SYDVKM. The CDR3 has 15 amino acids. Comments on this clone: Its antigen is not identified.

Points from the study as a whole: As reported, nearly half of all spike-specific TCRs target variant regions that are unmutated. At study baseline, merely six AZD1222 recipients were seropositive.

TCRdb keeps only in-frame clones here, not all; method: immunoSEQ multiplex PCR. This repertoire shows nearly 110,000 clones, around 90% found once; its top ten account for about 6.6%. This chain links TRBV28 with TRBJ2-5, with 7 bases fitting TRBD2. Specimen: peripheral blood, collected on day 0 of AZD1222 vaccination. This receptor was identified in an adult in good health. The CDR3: CASNDPSSGMETQYF. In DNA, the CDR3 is TGTGCCAGCAACGACCCGTCAAGCGGGATGGAGACCCAGTACTTC.